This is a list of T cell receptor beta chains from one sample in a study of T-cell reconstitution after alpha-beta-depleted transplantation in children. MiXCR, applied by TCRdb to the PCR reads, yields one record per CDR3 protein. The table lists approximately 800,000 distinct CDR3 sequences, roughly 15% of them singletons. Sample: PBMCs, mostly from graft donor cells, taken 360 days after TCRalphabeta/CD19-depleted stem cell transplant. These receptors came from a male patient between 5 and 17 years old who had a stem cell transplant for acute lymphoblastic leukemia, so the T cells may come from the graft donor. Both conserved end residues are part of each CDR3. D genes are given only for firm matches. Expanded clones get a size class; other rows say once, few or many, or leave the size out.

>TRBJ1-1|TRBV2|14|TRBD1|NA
CAAGTGRRVTEAFF
TGTGCCGCGGGGACAGGGAGGCGGGTCACTGAAGCTTTCTTT
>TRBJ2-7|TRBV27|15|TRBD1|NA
CASSPAGTGRYEQYF
TGTGCCAGCAGTCCGGCCGGGACAGGGAGATACGAGCAGTACTTC
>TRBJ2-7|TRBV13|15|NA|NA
CASSLVGGAVYEQYF
TGTGCCAGCAGCTTAGTTGGCGGTGCCGTCTACGAGCAGTACTTC
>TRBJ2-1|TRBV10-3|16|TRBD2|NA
CAISELREVFYNEQFF
TGTGCCATCAGTGAGTTACGGGAGGTGTTCTACAATGAGCAGTTCTTC
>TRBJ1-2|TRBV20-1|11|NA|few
CSAPPNYGYTF
TGCAGTGCCCCCCCGAACTATGGCTACACCTTC
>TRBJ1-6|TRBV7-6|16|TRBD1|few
CASSPAGGSYNSPLHF
TGTGCCAGCAGCCCGGCAGGGGGCTCCTATAATTCACCCCTCCACTTT
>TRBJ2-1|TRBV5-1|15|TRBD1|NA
CASSLEPTGVNEQFF
TGCGCCAGCAGCTTGGAACCCACAGGGGTAAATGAGCAGTTCTTC
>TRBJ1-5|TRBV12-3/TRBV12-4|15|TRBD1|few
CASSPQGRVNQPQHF
TGTGCCAGCAGTCCACAGGGGAGGGTAAATCAGCCCCAGCATTTT
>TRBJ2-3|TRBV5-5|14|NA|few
CASSFDGVTDTQYF
TGTGCCAGCAGCTTCGACGGGGTCACAGATACGCAGTATTTT
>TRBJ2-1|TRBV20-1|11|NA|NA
CVDSRSNEQFF
TGCGTGGACTCTAGAAGCAATGAGCAGTTCTTC
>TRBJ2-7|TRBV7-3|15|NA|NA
CASSSRGNRAYEQYF
TGTGCCAGCAGCTCTCGCGGGAACAGAGCCTACGAGCAGTACTTC